This TCR beta chain was identified in a study of CD8+ T cells in alopecia areata. Whole-study context: Scoring of severity for treated patients was based on percentage of affected scalp area.

This clone was counted a few times. Reverse transcription of extracted RNA yielded cDNA, which provided the sequencing template. Libraries were prepared by immunoSEQ multiplex PCR; TCRdb keeps only in-frame clonotypes and omits some of them. This sample yields 150,000 to 200,000 clones, of which approximately 50% are seen a single time; about 9.5% belongs to the top ten. This CDR3 spans 11 amino acids. The V end was cut by 3 bases, the J end by 1 base, with 3 bases between. Germline assignment: CDR1 DFQATT and CDR2 SNEGSKA (reference sequence). The treatment denotes: oral pan-JAK inhibitor, 5-10 mg twice daily. Sorting of CD4+ and CD8+ T cells was performed on PBMCs.

The TCR comes from a human donor with alopecia areata. The sequencing used CD8+ T cells sorted from blood, collected between weeks 51 and 52, from a patient treated with tofacitinib. The rearrangement links TRBV20-1 to TRBJ2-5; no clear D. As DNA, the CDR3 is TGCAGTGCTAGGTCCCAAGAGACCCAGTACTTC. Translation gives CSARSQETQYF.